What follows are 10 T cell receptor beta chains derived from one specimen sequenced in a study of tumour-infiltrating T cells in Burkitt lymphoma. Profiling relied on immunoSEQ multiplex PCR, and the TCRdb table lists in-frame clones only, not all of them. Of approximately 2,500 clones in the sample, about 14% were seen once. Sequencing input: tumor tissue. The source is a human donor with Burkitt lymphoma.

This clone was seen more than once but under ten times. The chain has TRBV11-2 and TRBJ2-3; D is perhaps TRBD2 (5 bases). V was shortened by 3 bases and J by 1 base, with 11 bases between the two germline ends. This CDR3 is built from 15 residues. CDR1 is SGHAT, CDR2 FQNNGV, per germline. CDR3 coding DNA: TGTGCCAGCAGCTTCCCGGCGCGGGGCACAGATACGCAGTATTTT. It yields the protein CASSFPARGTDTQYF.

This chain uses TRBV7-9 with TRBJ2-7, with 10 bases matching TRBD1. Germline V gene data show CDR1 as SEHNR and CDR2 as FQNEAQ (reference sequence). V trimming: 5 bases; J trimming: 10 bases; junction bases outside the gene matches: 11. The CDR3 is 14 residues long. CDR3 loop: CASSTRQGAEEQYF. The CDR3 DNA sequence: TGTGCCAGCAGCACCCGACAGGGGGCTGAAGAACAGTACTTC.

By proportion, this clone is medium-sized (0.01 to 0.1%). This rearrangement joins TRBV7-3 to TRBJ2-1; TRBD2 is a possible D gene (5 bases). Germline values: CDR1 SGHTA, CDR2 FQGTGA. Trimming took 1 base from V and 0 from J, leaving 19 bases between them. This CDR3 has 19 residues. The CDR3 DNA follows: TGTGCCAGCAGCTTAAGGAGAGCAGCCGGGGTCAGCTCCTACAATGAGCAGTTCTTC. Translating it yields CASSLRRAAGVSSYNEQFF.

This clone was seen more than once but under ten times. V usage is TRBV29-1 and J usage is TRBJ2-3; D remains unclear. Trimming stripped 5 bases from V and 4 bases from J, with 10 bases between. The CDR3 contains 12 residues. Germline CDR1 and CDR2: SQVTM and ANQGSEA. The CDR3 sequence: CSVSSGSDTQYF. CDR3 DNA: TGCAGCGTTAGTTCAGGTTCAGATACGCAGTATTTT.

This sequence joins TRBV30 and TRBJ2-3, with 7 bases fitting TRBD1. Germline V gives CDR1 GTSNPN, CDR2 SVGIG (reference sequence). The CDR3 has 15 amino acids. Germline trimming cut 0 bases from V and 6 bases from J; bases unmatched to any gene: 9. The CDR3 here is CAWSVGQGVLDTQYF. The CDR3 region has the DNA TGTGCCTGGAGTGTCGGCCAGGGGGTCCTGGATACGCAGTATTTT.

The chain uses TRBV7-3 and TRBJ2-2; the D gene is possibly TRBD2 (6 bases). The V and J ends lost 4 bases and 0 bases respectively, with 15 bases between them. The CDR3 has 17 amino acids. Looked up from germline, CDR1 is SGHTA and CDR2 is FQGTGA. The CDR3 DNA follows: TGTGCCAGCAGCTACACACCCGGGACTGCGAACACCGGGGAGCTGTTTTTT. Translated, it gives CASSYTPGTANTGELFF.

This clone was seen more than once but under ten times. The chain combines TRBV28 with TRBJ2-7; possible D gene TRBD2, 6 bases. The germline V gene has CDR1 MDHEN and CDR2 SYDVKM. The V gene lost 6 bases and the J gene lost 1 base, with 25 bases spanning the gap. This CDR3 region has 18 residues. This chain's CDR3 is CASRPLYSKDGGSYEQYF. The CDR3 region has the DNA TGTGCCAGCAGGCCTCTTTACTCGAAGGACGGGGGATCCTACGAGCAGTACTTC.

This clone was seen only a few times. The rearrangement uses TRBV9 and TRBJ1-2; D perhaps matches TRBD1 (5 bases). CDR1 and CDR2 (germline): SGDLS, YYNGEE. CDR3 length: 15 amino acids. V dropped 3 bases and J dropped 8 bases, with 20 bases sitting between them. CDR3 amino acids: CASSGRDVDLLGYTF. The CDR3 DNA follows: TGTGCCAGCAGCGGCCGGGACGTGGATCTACTCGGCTACACCTTC.

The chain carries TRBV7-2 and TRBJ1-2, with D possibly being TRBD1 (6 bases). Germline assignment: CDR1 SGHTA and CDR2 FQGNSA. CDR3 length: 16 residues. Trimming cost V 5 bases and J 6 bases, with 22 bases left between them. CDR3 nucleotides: TGTGCCAGCAGCCTATTCTACAGGGAGAATTTTAATGGCTACACCTTC. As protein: CASSLFYRENFNGYTF.

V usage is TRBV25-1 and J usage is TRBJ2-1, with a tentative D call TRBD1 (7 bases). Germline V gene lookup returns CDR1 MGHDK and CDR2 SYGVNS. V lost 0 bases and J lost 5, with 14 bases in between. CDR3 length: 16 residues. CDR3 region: CASSEYGGGLNNEQFF. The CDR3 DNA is TGTGCCAGCAGTGAATACGGAGGGGGCCTGAACAATGAGCAGTTCTTC.